The clone carrying this T cell receptor (beta chain) has just a few counts. What it recognizes is unknown. The CDR3 runs to 14 residues. Germline values: CDR1 SGHNT, CDR2 YENEEA. The ends were cut back, 0 bases at V and 5 bases at J, with 11 bases in the middle. Each donor was nominally healthy when sampled (though unrecorded immune exposures were likely). This specimen comes from a study of cytomegalovirus exposure and HLA in healthy donors. Overall study findings and caveats: Data from an earlier analysis indicated that most TCR beta V segments were productive either about 87% or about 30% of the time. A later analysis linked a missense DCLRE1C variant to TCR beta V- and J-gene trimming.

13 Jbeta primers and 60 Vbeta primers were used for the PCR. Using immunoSEQ multiplex PCR, the repertoire was profiled, and TCRdb retains in-frame clones only, with some absent. The sample holds about 160,000 clones, under 90% seen once. J is TRBJ2-7 and V is TRBV11-3, with a tentative D call TRBD2 (7 bases). Sequencing was performed on PBMCs. The receptor was isolated from a man younger than 30 in good health and CMV-seronegative. CDR3 coding DNA: TGTGCCAGCAGCTTAGAAGGGGGGGCCGACGAGCAGTACTTC. Protein: CASSLEGGADEQYF.